The T cell receptor beta chain described here comes from a study of T cell responses to AZD1222 COVID-19 vaccine. General observations from the study: Baseline seropositivity characterized only six or seven AZD1222 recipients.

This clone was seen a single time. Its antigen is as yet unknown. Germline lookup yields CDR1 MNHEY and CDR2 SVGAGI. J lost 6 bases, V lost 8 bases, and 9 bases had no gene match. The CDR3 runs to 13 residues. Only in-frame clones appear in the TCRdb table, and some are missing; sequencing was by immunoSEQ multiplex PCR. The sample lists over 150,000 clones; around 94% were seen once. This chain uses TRBV6-5 with TRBJ1-2; 7 nucleotides line up with TRBD1. Here the sequenced sample was peripheral blood, taken 28 days after the second AZD1222 dose. This sequence originates from an adult who received the AZD1222 COVID-19 vaccine. The CDR3 here is CASGRQGENGYTF. In nucleotides, the CDR3 is TGTGCCAGCGGTCGGCAGGGGGAAAATGGCTACACCTTC.